This TCR beta chain was identified in a study of blood T cell repertoires in COVID-19. Across the study: The United States, Italy and Spain provided the acute and convalescent COVID-19 samples. Sources were T cells, B-cell-depleted T cells, or PBMCs; the material itself was cDNA or gDNA.

The CDR3 sequence is 14 residues long. The germline V gene has CDR1 LNHNV and CDR2 YYDKDF (reference sequence). Trimming removed 5 bases from V and 6 bases from J, with 17 bases in between. Original processing methods: Reference gene primer amplification gave estimated nucleated cell counts. Profiling relied on immunoSEQ multiplex PCR, and the TCRdb table lists in-frame clones only, not all of them. V and J calls plus clone size are reproduced from that table; the DNA served to infer D and trimming. The repertoire includes approximately 100,000 clones, around 88% of them detected once, and more than 25% sits in the top ten.

The chain joins TRBV15 to TRBJ2-7; maybe TRBD1 (6 bases). This TCR was sampled from a human donor in a cohort sampled during active COVID-19. The sequenced material came from peripheral blood. The DNA for the CDR3 is TGTGCCACCAGCCCCACCCGACAGGCGCCCGAGCAGTACTTC. Translating it yields CATSPTRQAPEQYF.